This TCR beta chain was retrieved from a study of CD8 T cells in Susac syndrome. With random hexamers, 0.5 to 1 ug RNA was reverse transcribed. TCRdb reprocessed the immunoSEQ multiplex PCR reads via MiXCR and lists one record per CDR3 protein. The sample carries 170,000 or so distinct CDR3 sequences, roughly 92% recorded once. Sequencing was carried out using CD4+ T cells from PBMCs. The TCR sequence derives from a human donor with multiple sclerosis.

CDR3 region: CSATPGAGGYGYTF. The CDR3 bases are TGCAGTGCTACCCCTGGGGCAGGGGGCTATGGCTACACCTTC. The chain is built from TRBV20-1 and TRBJ1-2; TRBD1 aligns across 7 bases. V was pared by 4 bases and J by 4 bases, with 9 bases of the junction left unmatched. The germline V gene encodes CDR1 DFQATT and CDR2 SNEGSKA (reference sequence). The CDR3 has 14 amino acids.